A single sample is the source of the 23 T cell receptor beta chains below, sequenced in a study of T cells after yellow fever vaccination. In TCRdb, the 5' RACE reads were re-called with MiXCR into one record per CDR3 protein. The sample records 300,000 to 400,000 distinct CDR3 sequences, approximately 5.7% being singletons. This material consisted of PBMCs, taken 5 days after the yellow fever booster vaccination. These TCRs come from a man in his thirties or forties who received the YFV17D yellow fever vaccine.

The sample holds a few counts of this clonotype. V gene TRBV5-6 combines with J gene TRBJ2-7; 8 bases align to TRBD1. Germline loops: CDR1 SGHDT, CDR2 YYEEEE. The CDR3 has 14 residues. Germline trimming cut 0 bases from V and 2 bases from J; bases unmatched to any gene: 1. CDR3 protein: CASSLGDRTYEQYF. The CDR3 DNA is TGTGCCAGCAGCTTGGGGGACAGGACCTACGAGCAGTACTTC.

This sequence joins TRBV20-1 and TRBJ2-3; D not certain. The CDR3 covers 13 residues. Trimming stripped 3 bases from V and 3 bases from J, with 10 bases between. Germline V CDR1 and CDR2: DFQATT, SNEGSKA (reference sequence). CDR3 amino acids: CSARSQITDTQYF. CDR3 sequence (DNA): TGCAGTGCTAGGTCGCAGATAACAGATACGCAGTATTTT.

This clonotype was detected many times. The CDR3 spells CASSYYSGNTGELFF. The CDR3 region has the DNA TGTGCCAGCAGTTATTACTCAGGGAACACCGGGGAGCTGTTTTTT. The chain combines TRBV6-5 with TRBJ2-2; no clear D. This CDR3 has 15 residues. Germline V gene data show CDR1 as MNHEY and CDR2 as SVGAGI. With 3 bases removed from V and 1 base from J, the gap between germline ends came to 9 bases.

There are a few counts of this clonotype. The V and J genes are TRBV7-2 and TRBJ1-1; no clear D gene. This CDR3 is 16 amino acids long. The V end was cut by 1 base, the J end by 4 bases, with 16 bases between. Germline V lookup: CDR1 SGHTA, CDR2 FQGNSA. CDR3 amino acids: CASSLGVLAAGTEAFF. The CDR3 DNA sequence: TGTGCCAGCAGCTTAGGGGTGTTGGCCGCAGGCACTGAAGCTTTCTTT.

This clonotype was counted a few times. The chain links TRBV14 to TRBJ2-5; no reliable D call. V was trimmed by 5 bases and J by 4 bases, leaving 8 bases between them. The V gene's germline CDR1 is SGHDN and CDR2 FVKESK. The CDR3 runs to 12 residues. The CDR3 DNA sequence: TGTGCCAGCAGCGCAACAATAGAGACCCAGTACTTC. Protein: CASSATIETQYF.

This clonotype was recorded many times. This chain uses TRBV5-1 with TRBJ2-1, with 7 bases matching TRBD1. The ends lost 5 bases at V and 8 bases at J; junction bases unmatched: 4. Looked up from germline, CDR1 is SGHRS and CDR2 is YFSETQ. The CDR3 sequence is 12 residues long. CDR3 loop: CASRRTGDEQFF. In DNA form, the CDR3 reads TGCGCCAGCAGACGGACAGGCGATGAGCAGTTCTTC.

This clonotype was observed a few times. The CDR3 bases are TGTGCCAGCAGCTTAGTCAGCGGGAGAAACTACAATGAGCAGTTCTTC. This codes for CASSLVSGRNYNEQFF. The V and J genes are TRBV7-2 and TRBJ2-1; 8 positions agree with TRBD2. The CDR3 runs 16 residues. CDR1 is SGHTA and CDR2 is FQGNSA in the germline V gene. The V gene end was trimmed by 1 base and the J gene end by 3 bases; junction bases not matched to a gene: 5.

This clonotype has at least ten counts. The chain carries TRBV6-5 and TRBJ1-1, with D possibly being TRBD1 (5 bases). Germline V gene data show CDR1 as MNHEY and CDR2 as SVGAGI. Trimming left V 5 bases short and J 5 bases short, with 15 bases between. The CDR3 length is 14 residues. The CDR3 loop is CASSRPTQGTEAFF. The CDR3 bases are TGTGCCAGCAGTCGGCCGACTCAGGGAACTGAAGCTTTCTTT.

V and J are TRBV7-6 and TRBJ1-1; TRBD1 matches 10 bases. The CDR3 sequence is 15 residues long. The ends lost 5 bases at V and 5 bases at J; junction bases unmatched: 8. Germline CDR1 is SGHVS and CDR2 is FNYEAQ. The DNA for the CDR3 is TGTGCCAGCAGCACACGACAGGGGGCGGGTACTGAAGCTTTCTTT. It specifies CASSTRQGAGTEAFF.

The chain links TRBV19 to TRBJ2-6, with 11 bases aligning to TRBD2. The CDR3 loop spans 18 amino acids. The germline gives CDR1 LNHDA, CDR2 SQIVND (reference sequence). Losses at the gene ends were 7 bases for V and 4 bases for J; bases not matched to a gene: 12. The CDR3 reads CASIRTSGRVGGANVLTF. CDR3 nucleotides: TGTGCCAGTATTAGGACTAGCGGGCGAGTCGGGGGGGCCAACGTCCTGACTTTC.

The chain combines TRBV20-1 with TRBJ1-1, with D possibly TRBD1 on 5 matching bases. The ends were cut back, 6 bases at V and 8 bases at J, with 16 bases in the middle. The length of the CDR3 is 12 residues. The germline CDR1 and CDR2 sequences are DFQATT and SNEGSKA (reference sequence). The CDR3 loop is CSAHDSPSEAFF. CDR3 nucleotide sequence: TGCAGTGCACACGACAGTCCTAGCGAAGCTTTCTTT.

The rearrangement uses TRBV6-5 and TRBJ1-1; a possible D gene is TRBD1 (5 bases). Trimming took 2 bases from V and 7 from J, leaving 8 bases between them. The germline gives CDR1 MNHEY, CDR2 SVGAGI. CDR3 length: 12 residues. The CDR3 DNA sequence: TGTGCCAGCAGTTACCTAACAGGTGAAGCTTTCTTT. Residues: CASSYLTGEAFF.

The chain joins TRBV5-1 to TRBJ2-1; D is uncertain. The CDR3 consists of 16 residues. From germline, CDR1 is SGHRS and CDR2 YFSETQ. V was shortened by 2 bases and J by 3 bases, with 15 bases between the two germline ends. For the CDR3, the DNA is TGCGCCAGCAGCTTAAGCCTAACGTCTTACTACAATGAGCAGTTCTTC. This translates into CASSLSLTSYYNEQFF.

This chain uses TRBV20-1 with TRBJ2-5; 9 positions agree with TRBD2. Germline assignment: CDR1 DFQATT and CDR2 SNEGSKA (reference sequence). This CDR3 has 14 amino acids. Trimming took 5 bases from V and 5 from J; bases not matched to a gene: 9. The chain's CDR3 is CSAPRLADGETQYF. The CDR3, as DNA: TGCAGTGCTCCACGACTAGCGGATGGGGAGACCCAGTACTTC.

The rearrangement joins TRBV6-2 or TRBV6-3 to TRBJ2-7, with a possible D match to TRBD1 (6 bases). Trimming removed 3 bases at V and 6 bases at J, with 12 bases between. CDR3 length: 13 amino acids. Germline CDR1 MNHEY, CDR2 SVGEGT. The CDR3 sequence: CASSYGNRVEQYF. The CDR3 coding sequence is TGTGCCAGCAGTTATGGAAACAGGGTCGAGCAGTACTTC.

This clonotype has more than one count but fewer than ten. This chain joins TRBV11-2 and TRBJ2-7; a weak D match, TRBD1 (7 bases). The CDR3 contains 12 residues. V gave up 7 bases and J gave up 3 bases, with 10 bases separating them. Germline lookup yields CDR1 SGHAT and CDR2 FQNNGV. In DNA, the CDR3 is TGTGCCAGCACCCAGGGGGGCTACGAGCAGTACTTC. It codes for CASTQGGYEQYF.

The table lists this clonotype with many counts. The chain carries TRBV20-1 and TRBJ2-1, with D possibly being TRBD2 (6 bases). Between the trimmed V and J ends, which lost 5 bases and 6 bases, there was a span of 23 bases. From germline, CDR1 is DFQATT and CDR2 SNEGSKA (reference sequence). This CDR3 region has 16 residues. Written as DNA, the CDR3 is TGCAGTGCTGTCTTAAACGGGGGAGCCGGTGGCAATGAGCAGTTCTTC. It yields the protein CSAVLNGGAGGNEQFF.

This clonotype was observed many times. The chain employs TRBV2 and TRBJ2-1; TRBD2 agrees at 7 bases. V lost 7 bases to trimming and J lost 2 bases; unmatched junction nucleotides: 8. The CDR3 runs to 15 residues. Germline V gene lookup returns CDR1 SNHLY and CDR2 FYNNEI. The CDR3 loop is CASKGAGTTYNEQFF. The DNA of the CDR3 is TGTGCCAGCAAGGGAGCGGGAACGACCTACAATGAGCAGTTCTTC. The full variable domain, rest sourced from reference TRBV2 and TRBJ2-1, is EPEVTQTPSHQVTQMGQEVILRCVPISNHLYFYWYRQILGQKVEFLVSFYNNEISEKSEIFDDQFSVERPDGSNFTLKIRSTKLEDSAMYFCASKGAGTTYNEQFFGPGTRLTVL.

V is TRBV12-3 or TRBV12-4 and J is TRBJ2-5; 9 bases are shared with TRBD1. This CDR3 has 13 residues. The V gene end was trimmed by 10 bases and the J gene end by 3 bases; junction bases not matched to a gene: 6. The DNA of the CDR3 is TGTGCCACCCATCGGGACAGGGAAGAGACCCAGTACTTC. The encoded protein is CATHRDREETQYF.

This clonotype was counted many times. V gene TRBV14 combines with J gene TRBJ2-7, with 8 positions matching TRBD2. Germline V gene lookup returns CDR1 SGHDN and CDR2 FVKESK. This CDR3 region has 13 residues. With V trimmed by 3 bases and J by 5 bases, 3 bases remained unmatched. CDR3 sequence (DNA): TGTGCCAGCAGCCAGGGACTAGAGAACGAGCAGTACTTC. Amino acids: CASSQGLENEQYF.

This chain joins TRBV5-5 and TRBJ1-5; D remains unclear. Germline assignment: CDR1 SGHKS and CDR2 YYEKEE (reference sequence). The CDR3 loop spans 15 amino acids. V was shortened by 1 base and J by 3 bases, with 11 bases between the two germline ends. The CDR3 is CASSLQNILNQPQHF. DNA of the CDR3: TGTGCCAGCAGCTTGCAAAACATCCTCAATCAGCCCCAGCATTTT.

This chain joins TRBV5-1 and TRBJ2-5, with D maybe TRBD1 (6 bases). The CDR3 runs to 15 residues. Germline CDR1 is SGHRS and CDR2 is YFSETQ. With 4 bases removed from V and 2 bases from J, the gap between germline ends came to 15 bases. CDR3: CASSVTGFSQETQYF. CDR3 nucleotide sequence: TGCGCCAGCAGCGTCACAGGGTTTTCGCAAGAGACCCAGTACTTC.

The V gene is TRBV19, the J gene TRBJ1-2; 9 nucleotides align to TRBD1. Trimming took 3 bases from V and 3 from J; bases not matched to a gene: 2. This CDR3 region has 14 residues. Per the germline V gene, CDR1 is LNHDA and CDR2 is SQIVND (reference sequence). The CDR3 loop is CASSMTGGHYGYTF. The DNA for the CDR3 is TGTGCCAGTAGTATGACAGGGGGGCACTATGGCTACACCTTC. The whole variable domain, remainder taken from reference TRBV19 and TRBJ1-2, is DGGITQSPKYLFRKEGQNVTLSCEQNLNHDAMYWYRQDPGQGLRLIYYSQIVNDFQKGDIAEGYSVSREKKESFPLTVTSAQKNPTAFYLCASSMTGGHYGYTFGSGTRLTVV.